The 17 T cell receptor beta chains below come from one sample, sequenced in a study of blood T cell repertoires in COVID-19. The method was immunoSEQ multiplex PCR; TCRdb's version includes in-frame clones alone and lacks a portion of them. This table holds under 55,000 clones, less than 90% found once. The sequencing input was peripheral blood. The receptors shown here come from a man aged 50 to 60 with acute or convalescent COVID-19.

J is TRBJ2-2 and V is TRBV4-1; no definite D call. The germline gives CDR1 MGHRA, CDR2 YSYEKL. The CDR3 runs to 16 residues. V was clipped by 1 base and J by 0 bases, with 9 bases between them. The CDR3, as DNA: TGCGCCAGCAGCCAAGTTCTCAGTTCGAACACCGGGGAGCTGTTTTTT. Its translation is CASSQVLSSNTGELFF.

The sample holds a few counts of this clone. V usage is TRBV19 and J usage is TRBJ2-7, with 9 nucleotides matching TRBD1. Germline V lookup: CDR1 LNHDA, CDR2 SQIVND (reference sequence). The V gene end was trimmed by 6 bases and the J gene end by 1 base; junction bases not matched to a gene: 4. CDR3 length: 14 residues. CDR3: CASSSGTGSYEQYF. CDR3 in DNA: TGTGCCAGTAGCTCCGGGACAGGGTCCTACGAGCAGTACTTC.

In this sample, this clone turned up once. The chain combines TRBV28 with TRBJ2-5; D call uncertain. The germline CDR1 and CDR2 sequences are MDHEN and SYDVKM. V lost 5 bases, J lost 5 bases, and 21 bases lay in between. The length of the CDR3 is 16 residues. The CDR3 DNA follows: TGTGCCAGCAGTCATTTGTCTGTTGCGTCTGAGGAGACCCAGTACTTC. It translates to CASSHLSVASEETQYF.

Only a few counts were recorded for this clone. The chain links TRBV28 to TRBJ1-6, with a possible D match to TRBD1 (6 bases). The CDR3 length is 15 residues. Germline V gene sequence: CDR1 MDHEN, CDR2 SYDVKM. Trimming shortened V by 6 bases and J by 7 bases, and 16 bases separated the two germline ends. The CDR3 nucleotides read TGTGCCAGCAGGCCTACAGGGATCAACAATTCACCCCTCCACTTT. The encoded protein is CASRPTGINNSPLHF.

The chain links TRBV7-6 to TRBJ2-2, with TRBD1 identical over 9 bases. With V trimmed by 5 bases and J by 2 bases, 6 bases remained unmatched. The germline V gene encodes CDR1 SGHVS and CDR2 FNYEAQ. This CDR3 region has 16 residues. As DNA, the CDR3 is TGTGCCAGCAGCGCGGACAGGGGAGATAACACCGGGGAGCTGTTTTTT. Translated, it gives CASSADRGDNTGELFF.

The gene calls are TRBV5-8 and TRBJ1-4; D unclear. V gave up 0 bases and J gave up 7 bases, with 4 bases separating them. Germline loops: CDR1 SGHTS, CDR2 YDEGEE. CDR3 length: 12 residues. Written as DNA, the CDR3 is TGTGCCAGCAGCTTGGCGCGTGAAAAACTGTTTTTT. Protein product: CASSLAREKLFF.

Of note for this clone: Relative to the germline gene, one junction end is altered; a read error may explain this. This chain links TRBV28 with TRBJ2-5; 8 bases are a match to TRBD1. Germline-derived CDR1 and CDR2 are MDHEN and SYDVKM. The CDR3 spans 17 residues. The CDR3 is CASSLSTPGQDQETQYF. As DNA, the CDR3 is TGTGCCAGCAGTTTATCTACACCGGGACAGGACCAGGAGACCCAGTACTTC.

V gene TRBV2 combines with J gene TRBJ2-7; tentatively, D is TRBD2 (6 bases). CDR3 size: 14 residues. V shed 7 bases and J shed 2 bases, with 15 bases lying between them. Per germline, CDR1 SNHLY and CDR2 FYNNEI. CDR3 bases: TGTGCCAGCAACTTCGGCGGCGGGACCTACGAGCAGTACTTC. Its protein product is CASNFGGGTYEQYF.

The CDR3 DNA reads TGTGCCAGCAGTAGGGGGCTCGAGCTAGGAGCTTTCTTT. Protein: CASSRGLELGAFF. The chain employs TRBV6-5 and TRBJ1-1; 7 bases map to TRBD1. The germline CDR1 and CDR2 sequences are MNHEY and SVGAGI. This CDR3 comprises 13 residues. The junction had 10 bases not matched to a gene; V was cut back by 5 bases and J by 10 bases.

The CDR3 DNA follows: TGTGCCACTCCCGGGACAGGGAACACCGGGGAGCTGTTTTTT. Translated, it gives CATPGTGNTGELFF. The chain is built from TRBV24-1 and TRBJ2-2, with 8 bases identical to TRBD1. The CDR3 is 14 amino acids. Germline V CDR1 and CDR2: KGHDR, SFDVKD. Trimming at V came to 10 bases and at J to 1 base, leaving 4 bases not matched to a gene.

The chain employs TRBV6-4 and TRBJ1-2, with D possibly matching TRBD1 (5 bases). This CDR3 comprises 14 residues. V was cut by 3 bases and J by 4 bases, with 12 bases left in between. Germline V gene data show CDR1 as MRHNA and CDR2 as SNTAGT. CDR3 sequence (DNA): TGTGCCAGCAGTGAGGGGGGATTAGGCTATGGCTACACCTTC. This encodes CASSEGGLGYGYTF.

The chain is built from TRBV19 and TRBJ1-1; possibly TRBD1 for D (6 bases). V lost 7 bases, J lost 6 bases, and 15 bases lay in between. This CDR3 spans 13 amino acids. Germline CDR1 reads LNHDA; CDR2 reads SQIVND (reference sequence). CDR3 residues: CASTPGQTAEAFF. Written as DNA, the CDR3 is TGTGCCAGTACTCCGGGACAAACGGCTGAAGCTTTCTTT.

The chain is built from TRBV7-3 and TRBJ2-1, with 11 bases lining up with TRBD2. CDR3 length: 18 residues. Germline loops: CDR1 SGHTA, CDR2 FQGTGA. Unmatched junction bases numbered 11, after V lost 2 bases and J lost 5 bases. The DNA of the CDR3 is TGTGCCAGCAGCTTACTTTCTGCGGGACTAGCGGAGAACAATGAGCAGTTCTTC. Translated, it gives CASSLLSAGLAENNEQFF.

The V call is TRBV24-1, the J call TRBJ1-5; no definite D call. Trimming stripped 2 bases from V and 4 bases from J, with 8 bases between. Germline loops: CDR1 KGHDR, CDR2 SFDVKD. This CDR3 has 14 residues. CDR3 nucleotides: TGTGCCACCAGTGATTGGGGAGTAAATCAGCCCCAGCATTTT. Amino acid sequence: CATSDWGVNQPQHF.

This rearrangement joins TRBV6-4 to TRBJ2-1; 9 positions match TRBD2. V lost 8 bases, J lost 8 bases, and 13 bases stayed unmatched. This CDR3 is 15 amino acids long. The germline V gene encodes CDR1 MRHNA and CDR2 SNTAGT. As DNA, the CDR3 is TGTGCCAGCGCAGCGGAGGGACTAGCCCTGGATGAGCAGTTCTTC. Protein sequence: CASAAEGLALDEQFF.

This clone has just one count. The rearrangement uses TRBV5-4 and TRBJ2-1, with D possibly TRBD2 on 5 matching bases. CDR3 size: 13 residues. Germline assignment: CDR1 SGHNT and CDR2 YYREEE (reference sequence). V was pared by 4 bases and J by 7 bases, with 12 bases between. The CDR3 protein is CASSPPRGNEQFF. The CDR3 DNA follows: TGTGCCAGCAGCCCGCCTCGCGGGAATGAGCAGTTCTTC.

This chain links TRBV13 with TRBJ1-2; 8 nucleotides line up with TRBD1. CDR3 length equals 16 residues. Germline V gene lookup returns CDR1 PRHDT and CDR2 FYEKMQ (reference sequence). V was clipped by 5 bases and J by 7 bases; unmatched bases: 15. The CDR3 loop is CASSRGVAGGVTGYTF. Here the CDR3 DNA reads TGTGCCAGCAGCCGAGGGGTAGCAGGGGGCGTCACTGGCTACACCTTC.